These T cell receptor beta chains were read from a single sample in a study of T cells in Graves' hyperthyroidism and ophthalmopathy. TCRdb re-called the multiplex PCR reads with MiXCR, one entry per CDR3 protein. The sample consists of over 700,000 distinct CDR3 sequences, around 40% of them appearing once. The sample comprised blood. Every receptor here comes from a woman in her 40s with Graves' hyperthyroidism. Each CDR3 is given with its conserved first and last residue. A D gene is named only where the DNA matches it firmly. Part of the rows lack a size; the others show once, few, many or a class for expanded clones.

abundance | j_gene | d_gene | v_gene | CDR3nt | CDR3aa
many | TRBJ1-1 | NA | TRBV7-2 | TGTGCCAGCAGCCTCAGGGCAGGGGAGAGCACTGAAGCTTTCTTT | CASSLRAGESTEAFF
NA | TRBJ2-5 | NA | TRBV25-1 | TGTGCCGGCGAATTTAGCGGTACGAAGACCCAGTACTTC | CAGEFSGTKTQYF
NA | TRBJ1-1 | NA | TRBV10-2 | TGCGCCAGCAGGGCCAGGGCCTACACTGAAGCTTTCTTT | CASRARAYTEAFF
NA | TRBJ2-5 | NA | TRBV4-1 | TGCGCCAGCAGCCAAGTAGGAGATGTCAGACAAGAGACCCAGTACTTC | CASSQVGDVRQETQYF
NA | TRBJ1-5 | NA | TRBV19 | TGTGCCAGTAGTATGGGGGCCCTCCAAGGCTGGAGCAATCAGCCCCAGCATTTT | CASSMGALQGWSNQPQHF
many | TRBJ1-5 | TRBD1 | TRBV2 | TGTGCCGGCAGAGATAGACAGGGTGGCAATCAGCCCCAGCATTTT | CAGRDRQGGNQPQHF
NA | TRBJ1-1 | TRBD1 | TRBV10-2 | TGCGCCAGCATGAAGGGGGGACAGGCGACTGAAGCTTTCTTT | CASMKGGQATEAFF
NA | TRBJ1-1 | NA | TRBV10-2 | TGCGCCAGCACCCTGCAAGGGGACGGAATGAACACTGAAGCTTTCTTT | CASTLQGDGMNTEAFF
NA | TRBJ2-7 | NA | TRBV2 | TGTGCCAGCAGTTACGAGAGTCCCTACGAGCAGTACTTC | CASSYESPYEQYF
many | TRBJ2-6 | NA | TRBV6-1 | TGTGCCAGCAGCCTCCTTCCGGGCCGGCTCTCTGGGGCCAACGTCCTGACTTTC | CASSLLPGRLSGANVLTF
NA | TRBJ1-5 | NA | TRBV12-3/TRBV12-4 | TGTGCCAGCAGTTCTTTTAGCAGGAGTGGCCAGCCCCAGCATTTT | CASSSFSRSGQPQHF
NA | TRBJ1-5 | NA | TRBV7-9 | TGCGCCAGCAGCCAAGACCCGCTCTACGGTTGGAATCAGCCCCAGCATTTT | CASSQDPLYGWNQPQHF
few | TRBJ1-2 | NA | TRBV12-3/TRBV12-4 | TGTGCCAGCAGCTTTTGGCACACCGAAGGGGGCTACACCTTC | CASSFWHTEGGYTF
many | TRBJ1-4 | NA | TRBV9 | TGTGCCAGCAGCCCCCGGGAGGGGACTGAAAAACTGTTTTTT | CASSPREGTEKLFF